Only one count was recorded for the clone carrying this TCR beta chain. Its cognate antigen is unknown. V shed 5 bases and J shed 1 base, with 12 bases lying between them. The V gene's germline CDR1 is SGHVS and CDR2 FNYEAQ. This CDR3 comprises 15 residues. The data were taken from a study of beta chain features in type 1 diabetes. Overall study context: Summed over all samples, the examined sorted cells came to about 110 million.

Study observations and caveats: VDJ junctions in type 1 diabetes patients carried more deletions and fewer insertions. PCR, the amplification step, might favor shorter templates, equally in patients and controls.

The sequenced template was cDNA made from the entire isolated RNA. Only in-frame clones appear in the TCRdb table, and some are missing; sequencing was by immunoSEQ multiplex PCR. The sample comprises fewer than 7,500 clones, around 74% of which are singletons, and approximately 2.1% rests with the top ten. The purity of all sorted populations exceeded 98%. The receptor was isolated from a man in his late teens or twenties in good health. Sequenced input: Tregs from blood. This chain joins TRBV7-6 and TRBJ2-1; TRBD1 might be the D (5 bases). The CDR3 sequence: CASSPSGQSYNEQFF. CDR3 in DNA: TGTGCCAGCAGCCCCTCCGGACAATCCTACAATGAGCAGTTCTTC. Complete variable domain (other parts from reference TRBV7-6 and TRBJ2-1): GAGVSQSPRYKVTKRGQDVALRCDPISGHVSLYWYRQALGQGPEFLTYFNYEAQQDKSGLPNDRFSAERPEGSISTLTIQRTEQRDSAMYRCASSPSGQSYNEQFFGPGTRLTVL.